Sequencing of this T cell receptor beta chain was carried out in a study of shared clonotypes between healthy human individuals. The study, taken as a whole, reports: Clonotypes shared by all four sorted-subset donors had higher generation probabilities than non-shared clonotypes.

Every immunoSEQ plate was one replicate of a subset's evenly spread DNA. Here immunoSEQ multiplex PCR was the method, and the copy in TCRdb shows in-frame clones only, minus some. This table holds around 700,000 clones, roughly nine tenths found once. As regards this clone: Its matching antigen is unknown.

V was pared by 3 bases and J by 4 bases, with 6 bases of the junction left unmatched. CDR3 length equals 15 residues. Germline V lookup: CDR1 KGHSH, CDR2 LQKENI. Positively selected for CCR7, the CD45RO-negative cells used as naive CD8 cells excluded terminally differentiated effector memory CD45RA+ cells. The source of this sequence is a man younger than 45 in good health. The V and J genes are TRBV18 and TRBJ2-7; 10 bases line up with TRBD2. The specimen was naive CD8+ T cells sorted from blood. In nucleotides, the CDR3 is TGTGCCAGCTCACCTACTAGCGGGAATGTATACGAGCAGTACTTC. It codes for CASSPTSGNVYEQYF.